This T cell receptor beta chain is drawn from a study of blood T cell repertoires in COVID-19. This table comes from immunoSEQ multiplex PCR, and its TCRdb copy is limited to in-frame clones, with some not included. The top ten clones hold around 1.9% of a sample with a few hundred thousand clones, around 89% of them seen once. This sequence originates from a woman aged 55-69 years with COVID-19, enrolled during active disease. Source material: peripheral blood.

CDR3 protein: CASSPIAGANQPQHF. As DNA, the CDR3 is TGCGCCAGCAGCCCCATCGCGGGGGCAAATCAGCCCCAGCATTTT. The chain links TRBV5-1 to TRBJ1-5, with D perhaps TRBD1 (6 bases). The V gene's germline CDR1 is SGHRS and CDR2 YFSETQ. The V gene lost 4 bases and the J gene lost 4 bases, with 15 bases spanning the gap. The CDR3 covers 15 residues.